These 2 T cell receptor beta chains originate from one sample sequenced in a study of blood T cells in healthy people across ages. Alongside a J-beta primer mix, a sample-barcoded 5' primer served in a second PCR lasting roughly 6 to 11 cycles. TCRdb reprocessed the 5' RACE reads with MiXCR, giving one entry per CDR3 protein. This repertoire shows under 1 million distinct CDR3 sequences, about 42% found once; its top ten account for around 21%. The sequenced sample was blood. These receptors were collected from a man in his 60s in good health.

The V and J genes are TRBV25-1 and TRBJ1-1; no clear D gene. Trimming removed 6 bases at V and 1 base at J, with 15 bases between. This CDR3 spans 15 amino acids. CDR1 and CDR2 from the germline V gene are MGHDK and SYGVNS. The CDR3 nucleotides read TGTGCCAGCAGGTCCCCCGGGTCCAGGAACACTGAAGCTTTCTTT. Its translation: CASRSPGSRNTEAFF.

The chain links TRBV14 to TRBJ2-2, with D hard to call. V was pared by 4 bases and J by 6 bases, with 9 bases between. CDR3 length: 13 residues. Germline V gene data show CDR1 as SGHDN and CDR2 as FVKESK. This chain's CDR3 is CASSRLYSGELFF. The CDR3 DNA sequence: TGTGCCAGCAGCCGGCTATATTCCGGGGAGCTGTTTTTT.